This T cell receptor (beta chain) is from a study of human T cells and chemical hapten exposure. Study context: The study lasted 20 to 25 weeks, and patients were dosed weekly with diphenylcyclopropenone on the scalp throughout. Study-level findings and limits: Donor immune responses may differ from healthy people's, since all donors had alopecia. High-frequency TCRs, those above 1 in 1000, stayed the same after DPC sensitization.

The CDR3 length is 12 residues. V shed 3 bases and J shed 4 bases, with 7 bases lying between them. TCRdb reanalysed the RACE reads using MiXCR and keeps one entry per CDR3 protein. The sample contains 35,000 to 50,000 distinct CDR3 sequences, around 9.3% of which appear only once. On this clonotype: Its target is unknown. Since a much larger clone is just one base distant, this may be a read error. This CDR3 is missing its conserved last phenylalanine or tryptophan, likely due to a read error.

The time point denotes: patch test 2, 6 weeks after DPC sensitization. The treatment: therapeutic diphenylcyclopropenone sensitization with weekly scalp DPC. Total RNA was isolated from unfractionated whole blood. The clonotype comes from a woman between 40 and 55 years old with alopecia areata. Some clones in this sample may be carry-over from other donors' samples. The V and J genes are TRBV12-3 or TRBV12-4 and TRBJ2-7, with no clear D. This specimen was whole blood, taken in connection with sensitization to the hapten diphenylcyclopropenone (DPC). The CDR3 nucleotides read TGTGCCAGCAGTTTTAGTGGGTACGAGCAGTACTAC. Translated, it gives CASSFSGYEQYY.